This T cell receptor beta chain was identified during a study of T cells expressing NK-cell markers. At the level of the study: Seven donors tested HCMV-seropositive and one tested seronegative among the eight sequenced.

From its re-call of the 5' RACE reads, TCRdb lists each CDR3 protein once, without DNA. In total, the table holds 550,000 or so distinct CDR3 sequences. The germline V gene has CDR1 SGHDN and CDR2 FVKESK. The CDR3 is made up of 20 amino acids. This clonotype was sampled from a man aged 18 to 35 in good health. The sample comprised blood T cells: a sorted CD56 or NKG2C T cell subset, CD4+ or CD8+ T cells, or bulk PBMC T cells (not recorded which). The genes are TRBV14 and TRBJ2-3; there is no DNA to check the TCRdb D call of TRBD2. CDR3 residues: CASSQPSSGTSGRLTDTQYF.